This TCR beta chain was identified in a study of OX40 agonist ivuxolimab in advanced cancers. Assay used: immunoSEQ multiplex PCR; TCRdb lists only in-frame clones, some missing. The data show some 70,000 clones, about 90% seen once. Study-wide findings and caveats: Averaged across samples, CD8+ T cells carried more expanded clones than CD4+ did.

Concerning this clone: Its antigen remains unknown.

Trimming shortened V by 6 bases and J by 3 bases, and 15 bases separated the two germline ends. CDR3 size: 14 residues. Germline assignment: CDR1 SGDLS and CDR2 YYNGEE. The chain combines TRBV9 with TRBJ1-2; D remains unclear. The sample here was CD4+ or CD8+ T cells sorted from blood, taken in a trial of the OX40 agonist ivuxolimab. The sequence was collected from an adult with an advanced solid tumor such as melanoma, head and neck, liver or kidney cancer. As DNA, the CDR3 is TGTGCCAGCATCACGGAACAGCGATACTATGGCTACACCTTC. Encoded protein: CASITEQRYYGYTF.